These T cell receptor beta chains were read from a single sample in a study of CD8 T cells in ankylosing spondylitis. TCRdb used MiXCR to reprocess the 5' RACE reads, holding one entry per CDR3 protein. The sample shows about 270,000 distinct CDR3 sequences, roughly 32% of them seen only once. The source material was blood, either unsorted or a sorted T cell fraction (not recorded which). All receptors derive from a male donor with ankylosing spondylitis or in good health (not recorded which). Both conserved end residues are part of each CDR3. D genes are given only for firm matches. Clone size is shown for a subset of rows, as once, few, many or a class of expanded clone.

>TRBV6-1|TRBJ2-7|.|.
TGTGCCAGCAGCCTCAATTCTCGGGGATACGAGCAGTACTTC
CASSLNSRGYEQYF
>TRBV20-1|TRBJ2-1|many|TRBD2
TGCAGTGCTAGAGATTGGTTGAGGACTAGCGATCATGAGCAGTTCTTC
CSARDWLRTSDHEQFF
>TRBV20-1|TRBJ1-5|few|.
TGCAGTGCTCAAAAAGGGACCCGCGGGAGCAATCAGCCCCAGCATTTT
CSAQKGTRGSNQPQHF
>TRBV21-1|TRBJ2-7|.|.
TGTGCCAGCAGCAAACAGGGACTAGACGTCTACGAGCAGTACTTC
CASSKQGLDVYEQYF
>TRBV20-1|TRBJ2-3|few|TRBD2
TGCAGTGCTAGAGCGGGGGGGGCAATAGATACGCAGTATTTT
CSARAGGAIDTQYF
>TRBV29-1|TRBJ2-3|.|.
TGCAGCGTTGAAGACGGCGACAGTAGCACAGATACGCAGTATTTT
CSVEDGDSSTDTQYF
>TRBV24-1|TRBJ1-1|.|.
TGTGCCACCAGTGATTCACTCCTGACCGTGACTTTCTTT
CATSDSLLTVTFF
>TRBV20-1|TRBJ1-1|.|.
TGCAGTGTTGAAACGAACACTGAAGCTTTCTTT
CSVETNTEAFF
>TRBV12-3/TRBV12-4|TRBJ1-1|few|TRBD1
TGTGCCAGCACCCCACTGACAGGGGTCACTGAAGCTTTCTTT
CASTPLTGVTEAFF
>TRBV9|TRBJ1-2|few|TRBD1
TGTGCCAGCAGCGTGGATCGGGACAGGGGCTTCTATGGCTACACCTTC
CASSVDRDRGFYGYTF
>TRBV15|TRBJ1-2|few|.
TGTGCCACCAGCAGAGATCGGGTTAACTATGGCTACACCTTC
CATSRDRVNYGYTF
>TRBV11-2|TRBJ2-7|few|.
TGTGCCAGCAGCTTTAGGGCTGGCAGGGCACCCTACGAGCAGTACTTC
CASSFRAGRAPYEQYF
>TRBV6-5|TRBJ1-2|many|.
TGTGCCAGCAGTTACTCGGGGCCTTATGGCTACACCTTC
CASSYSGPYGYTF
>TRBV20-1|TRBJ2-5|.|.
TGCAGTGCTAGAGGGGTAGAGACCCAGTACTTC
CSARGVETQYF
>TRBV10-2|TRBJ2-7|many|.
TGCGCCAGCAGTGAGGCGAGGCAAGGGGACGAGCAGTACTTC
CASSEARQGDEQYF
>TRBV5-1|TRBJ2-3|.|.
TGCGCCAGCAGCTTGCGGGACAGCACAGATACGCAGTATTTT
CASSLRDSTDTQYF
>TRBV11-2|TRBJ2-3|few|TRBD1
TGTGCCAGCAGCCCTGGACAGGGAAGGGCAGATACGCAGTATTTT
CASSPGQGRADTQYF
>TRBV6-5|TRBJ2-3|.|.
TGTGCCAGCAGTTACTCGAAGGCAGGGTGGGGCGCAGATACGCAGTATTTT
CASSYSKAGWGADTQYF
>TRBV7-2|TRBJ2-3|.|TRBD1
TGTGCCAGCAGCTCGGACAGGGTGGACACAGATACGCAGTATTTT
CASSSDRVDTDTQYF
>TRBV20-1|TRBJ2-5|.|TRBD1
TGCAGTGCGCCGACAGGGGAAGAGACCCAGTACTTC
CSAPTGEETQYF
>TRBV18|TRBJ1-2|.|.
TGTGCCAGCTCACCAGACGCAAGCTATGGCTACACCTTC
CASSPDASYGYTF
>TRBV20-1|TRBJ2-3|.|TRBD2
TGCAGTGCTAGAACTAGCGGGGGTACTAGCACAGATACGCAGTATTTT
CSARTSGGTSTDTQYF
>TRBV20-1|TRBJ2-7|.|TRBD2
TGCAGTGCTAGAGCCCTAGCGGGGTGGTACGAGCAGTACTTC
CSARALAGWYEQYF
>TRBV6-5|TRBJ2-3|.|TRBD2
TGTGCCAGCAGTTACGGTGGCACTAGCGGGGGGACAGATACGCAGTATTTT
CASSYGGTSGGTDTQYF
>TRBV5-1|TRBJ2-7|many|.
TGCGCCAGCAGCTTGGGACCGGACTACGAGCAGTACTTC
CASSLGPDYEQYF
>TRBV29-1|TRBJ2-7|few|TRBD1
TGCAGCGTTGCAGGGGGTTACAAGGGCTACGAGCAGTACTTC
CSVAGGYKGYEQYF
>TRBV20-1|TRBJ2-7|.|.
TGCAGTGCTAAAGACCCGGGGACCTACTACGAGCAGTACTTC
CSAKDPGTYYEQYF
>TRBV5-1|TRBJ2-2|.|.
TGCGCCAGCAGCTCCCAGGGCCTGAACACCGGGGAGCTGTTTTTT
CASSSQGLNTGELFF
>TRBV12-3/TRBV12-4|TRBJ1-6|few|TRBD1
TGTGCCAGCAGTAACAGGGACAGGGGGAATTCACCCCTCCACTTT
CASSNRDRGNSPLHF
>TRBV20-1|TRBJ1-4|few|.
TGCAGTGCTACAACAGGGAAGGCTAATGAAAAACTGTTTTTT
CSATTGKANEKLFF
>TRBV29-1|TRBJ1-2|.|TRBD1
TGCAGCGTTGAAGGCGGGACAGGGTATGGCTACACCTTC
CSVEGGTGYGYTF
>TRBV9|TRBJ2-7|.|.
TGTGCCAGCAGCGTAGGCGGAGGGCCGGGTTACGAGCAGTACTTC
CASSVGGGPGYEQYF
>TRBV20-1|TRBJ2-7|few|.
TGCAGTGCTAGGTCCCAACGGGGGAGCGACGAGCAGTACTTC
CSARSQRGSDEQYF
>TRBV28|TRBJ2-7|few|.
TGTGCCAGCAGTCGAAACCCGGGACCGCCCTACGAGCAGTACTTC
CASSRNPGPPYEQYF
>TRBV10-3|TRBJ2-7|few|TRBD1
TGTGCCATCAAACAGGACAGGGTGGCATACGAGCAGTACTTC
CAIKQDRVAYEQYF
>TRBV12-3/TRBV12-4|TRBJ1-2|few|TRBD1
TGTGCCAGCAGACCGGAGACAGGGGGGGACTATGGCTACACCTTC
CASRPETGGDYGYTF